This TCR beta chain appears in the sequencing data of a study of blood T cell repertoires in COVID-19. Study-wide background: The United States, Italy and Spain supplied acute and convalescent COVID-19 samples. T cells, B-cell-depleted T cells, or PBMCs provided the cDNA or gDNA that served as material.

Some clones are missing from TCRdb's copy, which holds only in-frame ones; the method was immunoSEQ multiplex PCR. The sample holds around 430,000 clones, approximately 87% seen once. The sequenced sample was PBMCs or T cells enriched from blood (not recorded which). This clonotype was obtained from a woman in her fifties or sixties who had recovered from COVID-19.

CDR3 amino acids: CASSLGDRDTDTQYF. The CDR3 DNA is TGTGCCAGCAGCTTAGGGGACAGGGATACAGATACGCAGTATTTT. This chain uses TRBV11-2 with TRBJ2-3; TRBD1 matches 9 bases. CDR1 is SGHAT, CDR2 FQNNGV, per germline. The length of the CDR3 is 15 residues. With 1 base clipped from V and 3 bases from J, the junction kept 2 bases outside the gene matches.